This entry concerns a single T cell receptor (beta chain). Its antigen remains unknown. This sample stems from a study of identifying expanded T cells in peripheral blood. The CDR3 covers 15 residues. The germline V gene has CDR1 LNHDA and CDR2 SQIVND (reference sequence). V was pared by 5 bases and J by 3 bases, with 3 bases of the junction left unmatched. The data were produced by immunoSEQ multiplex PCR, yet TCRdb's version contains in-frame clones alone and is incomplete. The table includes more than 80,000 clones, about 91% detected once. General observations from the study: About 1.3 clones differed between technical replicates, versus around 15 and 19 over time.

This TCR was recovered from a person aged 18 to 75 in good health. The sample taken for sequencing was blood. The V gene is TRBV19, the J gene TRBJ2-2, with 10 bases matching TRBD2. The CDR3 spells CASSLAGVYTGELFF. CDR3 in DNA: TGTGCCAGTAGTCTAGCGGGGGTTTACACCGGGGAGCTGTTTTTT.